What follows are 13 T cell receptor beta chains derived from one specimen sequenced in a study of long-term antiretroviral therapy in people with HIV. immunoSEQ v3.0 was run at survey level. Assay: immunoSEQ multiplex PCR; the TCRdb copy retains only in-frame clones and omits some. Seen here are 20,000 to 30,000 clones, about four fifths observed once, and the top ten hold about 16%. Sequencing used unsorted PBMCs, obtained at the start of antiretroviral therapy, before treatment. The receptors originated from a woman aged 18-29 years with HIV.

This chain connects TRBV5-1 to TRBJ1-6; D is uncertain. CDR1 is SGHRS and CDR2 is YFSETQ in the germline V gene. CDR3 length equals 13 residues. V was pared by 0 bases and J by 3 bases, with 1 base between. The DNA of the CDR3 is TGCGCCAGCAGCTTGGACTATAATTCACCCCTCCACTTT. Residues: CASSLDYNSPLHF.

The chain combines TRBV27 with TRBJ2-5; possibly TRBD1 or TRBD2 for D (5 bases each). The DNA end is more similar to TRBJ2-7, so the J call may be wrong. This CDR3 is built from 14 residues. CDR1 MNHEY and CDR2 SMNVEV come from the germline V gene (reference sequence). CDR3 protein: CASSFTGRGYEQYF. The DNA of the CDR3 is TGTGCCAGCAGTTTTACGGGACGGGGCTACGAGCAGTACTTC.

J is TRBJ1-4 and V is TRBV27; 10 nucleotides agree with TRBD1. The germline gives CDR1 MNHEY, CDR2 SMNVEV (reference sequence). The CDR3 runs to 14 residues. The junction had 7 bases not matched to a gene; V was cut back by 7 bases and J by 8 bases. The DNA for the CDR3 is TGTGCCAGCACCCGGACAGGGGGATTAGAAAAACTGTTTTTT. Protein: CASTRTGGLEKLFF.

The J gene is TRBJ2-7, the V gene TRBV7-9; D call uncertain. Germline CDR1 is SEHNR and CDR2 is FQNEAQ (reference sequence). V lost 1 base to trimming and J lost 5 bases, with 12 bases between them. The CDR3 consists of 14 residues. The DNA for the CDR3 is TGTGCCAGCAGCTTAGGGGTAAGGATCCACGAGCAGTACTTC. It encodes CASSLGVRIHEQYF.

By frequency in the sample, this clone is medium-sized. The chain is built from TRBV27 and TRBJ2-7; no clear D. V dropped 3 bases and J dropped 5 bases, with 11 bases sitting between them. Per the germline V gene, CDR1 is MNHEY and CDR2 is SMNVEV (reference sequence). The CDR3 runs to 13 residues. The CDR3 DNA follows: TGTGCCAGCAGTTTTTCAGGCTCGGACGAGCAGTACTTC. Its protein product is CASSFSGSDEQYF.

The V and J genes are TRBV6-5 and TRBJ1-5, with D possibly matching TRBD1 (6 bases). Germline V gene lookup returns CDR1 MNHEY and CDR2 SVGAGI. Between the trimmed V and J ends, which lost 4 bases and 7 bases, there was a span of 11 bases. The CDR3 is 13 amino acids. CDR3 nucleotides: TGTGCCAGCAGTTGGGGGGCGGGCCAGCCCCAGCATTTT. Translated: CASSWGAGQPQHF.

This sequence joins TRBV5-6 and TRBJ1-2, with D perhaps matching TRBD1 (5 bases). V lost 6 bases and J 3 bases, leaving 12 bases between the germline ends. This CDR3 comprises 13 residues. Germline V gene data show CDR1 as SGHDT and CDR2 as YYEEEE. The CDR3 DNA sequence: TGTGCCAGCACCCGGGACCGCCACTATGGCTACACCTTC. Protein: CASTRDRHYGYTF.

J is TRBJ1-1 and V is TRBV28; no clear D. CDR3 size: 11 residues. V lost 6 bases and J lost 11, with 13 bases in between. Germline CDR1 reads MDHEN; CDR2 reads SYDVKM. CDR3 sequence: CASSPGNRAFF. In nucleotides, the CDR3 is TGTGCCAGCAGCCCGGGGAACCGGGCTTTCTTT.

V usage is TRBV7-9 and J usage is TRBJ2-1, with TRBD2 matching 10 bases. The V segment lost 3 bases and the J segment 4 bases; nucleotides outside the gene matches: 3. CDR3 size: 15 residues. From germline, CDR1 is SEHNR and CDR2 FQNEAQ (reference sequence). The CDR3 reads CASSLQAGGYNEQFF. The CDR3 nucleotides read TGTGCCAGCAGCTTGCAAGCGGGAGGGTACAATGAGCAGTTCTTC.

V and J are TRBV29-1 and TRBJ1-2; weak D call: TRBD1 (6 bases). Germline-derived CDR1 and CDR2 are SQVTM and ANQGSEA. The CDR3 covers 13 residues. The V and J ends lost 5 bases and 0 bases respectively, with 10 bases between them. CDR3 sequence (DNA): TGCAGCGTTACACAGGGTGCTAACTATGGCTACACCTTC. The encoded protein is CSVTQGANYGYTF. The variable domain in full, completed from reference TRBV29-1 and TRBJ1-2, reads SAVISQKPSRDICQRGTSLTIQCQVDSQVTMMFWYRQQPGQSLTLIATANQGSEATYESGFVIDKFPISRPNLTFSTLTVSNMSPEDSSIYLCSVTQGANYGYTFGSGTRLTVV.

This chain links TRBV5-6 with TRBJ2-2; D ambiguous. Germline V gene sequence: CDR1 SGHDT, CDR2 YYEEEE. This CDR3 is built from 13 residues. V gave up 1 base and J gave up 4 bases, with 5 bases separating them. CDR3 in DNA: TGTGCCAGCAGCTTGATGGTCACCGGGGAGCTGTTTTTT. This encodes CASSLMVTGELFF.

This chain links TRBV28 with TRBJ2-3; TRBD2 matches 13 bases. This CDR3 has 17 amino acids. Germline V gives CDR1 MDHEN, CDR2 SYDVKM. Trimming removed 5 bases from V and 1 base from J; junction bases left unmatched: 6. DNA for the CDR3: TGTGCCAGCAGTCCAACTAGCGGGAGGGCCGGCACAGATACGCAGTATTTT. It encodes CASSPTSGRAGTDTQYF.

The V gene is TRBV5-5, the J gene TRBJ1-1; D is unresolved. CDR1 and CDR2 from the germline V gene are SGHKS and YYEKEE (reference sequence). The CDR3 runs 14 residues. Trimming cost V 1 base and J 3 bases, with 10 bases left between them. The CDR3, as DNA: TGTGCCAGCAGCTTGTCAGGAGGAGACACTGAAGCTTTCTTT. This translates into CASSLSGGDTEAFF.